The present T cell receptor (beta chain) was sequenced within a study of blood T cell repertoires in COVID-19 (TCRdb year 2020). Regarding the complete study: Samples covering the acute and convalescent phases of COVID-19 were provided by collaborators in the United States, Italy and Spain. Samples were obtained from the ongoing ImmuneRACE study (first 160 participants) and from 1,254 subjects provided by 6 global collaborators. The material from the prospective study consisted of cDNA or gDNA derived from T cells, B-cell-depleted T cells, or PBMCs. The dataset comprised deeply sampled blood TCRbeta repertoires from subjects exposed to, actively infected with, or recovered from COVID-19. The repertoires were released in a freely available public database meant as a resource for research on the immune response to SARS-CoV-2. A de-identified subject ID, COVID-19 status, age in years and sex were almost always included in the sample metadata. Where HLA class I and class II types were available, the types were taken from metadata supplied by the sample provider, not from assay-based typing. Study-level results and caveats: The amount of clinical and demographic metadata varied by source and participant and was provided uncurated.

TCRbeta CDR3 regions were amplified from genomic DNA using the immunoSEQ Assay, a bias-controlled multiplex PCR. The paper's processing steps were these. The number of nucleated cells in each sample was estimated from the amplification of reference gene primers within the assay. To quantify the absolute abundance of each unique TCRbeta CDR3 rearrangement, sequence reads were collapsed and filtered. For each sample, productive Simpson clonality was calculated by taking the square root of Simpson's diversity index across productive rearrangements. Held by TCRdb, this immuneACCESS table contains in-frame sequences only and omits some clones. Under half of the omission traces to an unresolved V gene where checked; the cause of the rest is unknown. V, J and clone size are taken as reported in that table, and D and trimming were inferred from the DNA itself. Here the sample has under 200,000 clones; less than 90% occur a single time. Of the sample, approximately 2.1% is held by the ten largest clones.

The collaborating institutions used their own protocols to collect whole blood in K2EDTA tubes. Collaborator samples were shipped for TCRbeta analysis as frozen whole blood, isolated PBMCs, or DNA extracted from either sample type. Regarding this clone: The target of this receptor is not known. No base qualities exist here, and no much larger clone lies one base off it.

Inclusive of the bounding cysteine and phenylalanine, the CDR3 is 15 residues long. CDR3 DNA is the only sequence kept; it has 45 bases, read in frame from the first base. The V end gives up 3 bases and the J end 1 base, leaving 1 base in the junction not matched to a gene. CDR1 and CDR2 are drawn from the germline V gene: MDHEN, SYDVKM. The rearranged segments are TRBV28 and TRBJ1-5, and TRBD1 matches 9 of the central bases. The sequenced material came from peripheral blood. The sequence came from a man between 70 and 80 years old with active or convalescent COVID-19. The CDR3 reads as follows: CASSLDRGSNQPQHF. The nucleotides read TGTGCCAGCAGTTTGGACAGGGGCAGCAATCAGCCCCAGCATTTT.